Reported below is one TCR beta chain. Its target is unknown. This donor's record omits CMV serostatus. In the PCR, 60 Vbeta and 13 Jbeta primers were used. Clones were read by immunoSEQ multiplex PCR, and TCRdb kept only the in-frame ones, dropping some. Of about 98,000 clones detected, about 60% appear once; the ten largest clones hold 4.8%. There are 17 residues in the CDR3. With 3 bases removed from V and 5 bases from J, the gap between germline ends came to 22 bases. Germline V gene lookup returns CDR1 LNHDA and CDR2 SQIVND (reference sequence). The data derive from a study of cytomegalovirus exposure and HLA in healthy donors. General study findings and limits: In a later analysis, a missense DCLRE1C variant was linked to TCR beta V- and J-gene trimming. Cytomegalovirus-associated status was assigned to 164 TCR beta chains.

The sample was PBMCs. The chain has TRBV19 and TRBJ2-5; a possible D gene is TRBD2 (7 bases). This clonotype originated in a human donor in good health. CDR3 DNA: TGTGCCAGTAGTATCGTCTCCGGGACTAATAGGGGGGAGACCCAGTACTTC. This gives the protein CASSIVSGTNRGETQYF.